This T cell receptor beta chain was sequenced for a study of T-cell memory formation after mild COVID-19. Study in general: Among the donors, TCR clusters were largely specific to each donor. Findings of the study overall: Pre-infection memory contained some responding clones, which suggested that cross-reactive memory had joined.

This CDR3 is built from 17 residues. The V and J ends lost 5 bases and 1 base respectively, with 21 bases between them. This clonotype was recorded a few times. The antigen remains undetermined. Sample barcodes and UMIs were carried by the TCR alpha and TCR beta cDNA libraries that 5'RACE generated with constant-segment primers. MiXCR, applied by TCRdb to the 5' RACE reads, yields one record per CDR3 protein. The data contain roughly 100,000 distinct CDR3 sequences, around 12% of them singletons. What was sequenced was PBMCs or a T cell subset sorted from them (not recorded which). The source is an adult woman who had mild COVID-19 (a few samples of this study predate the infection). Cell type and time point are not known. The V gene is TRBV12-3 or TRBV12-4, the J gene TRBJ2-7, with TRBD1 as a possible D gene (5 bases). The CDR3 sequence: CASSLLTGPAPSYEQYF. The CDR3 nucleotides are TGTGCCAGCAGTCTATTAACAGGTCCAGCCCCGTCCTACGAGCAGTACTTC.